These T cell receptor beta chains were read from a single sample in a study of siplizumab effects on memory and regulatory T cells. Here immunoSEQ multiplex PCR was the method, and the copy in TCRdb shows in-frame clones only, minus some. The sample shows fewer than 100,000 clones, nearly 95% of them seen only once. Sequencing was performed on non-Treg CD4+ T cells sorted from blood. The receptors were sampled from a human donor in good health. Each CDR3 is given with its conserved first and last residue. The D gene is left open where the match is weak.

j_call,v_call,d_call,cdr3_nt,cdr3_aa
TRBJ1-5,TRBV2,NA,TGTGCCAGCAGTGCGCTCCGATCTAGCAATCAGCCCCAGCATTTT,CASSALRSSNQPQHF
TRBJ2-1,TRBV7-8,TRBD2,TGTGCCAGCAGCCGGCCCGGGACTAGCGGGAGAAATGAGCAGTTCTTC,CASSRPGTSGRNEQFF
TRBJ1-1,TRBV19,TRBD1,TGTGCCAGTAGTATAGGCCCAGGGGGTGTCGAAGCTTTCTTT,CASSIGPGGVEAFF
TRBJ2-7,TRBV18,TRBD2,TGTGCCAGCTCACACCTCGGACTAGCGAGGAGCTCCTACGAGCAGTACTTC,CASSHLGLARSSYEQYF
TRBJ2-1,TRBV9,TRBD1,TGTGCCAGCAGCGGGGGGACAGGGGTTTTGAATGAGCAGTTCTTC,CASSGGTGVLNEQFF
TRBJ2-7,TRBV19,TRBD1,TGTGCCAGTGGCGGACAGGGCACCTACGAGCAGTACTTC,CASGGQGTYEQYF
TRBJ1-6,TRBV25-1,NA,TGTGCCAGCAAGTCCGAAGACAGCTCCTATAATTCACCCCTCCACTTT,CASKSEDSSYNSPLHF
TRBJ2-1,TRBV23-1,NA,TGCGCCAGCAGTTATCCCAGGGAGAGCGGACTCTCCTACAATGAGCAGTTCTTC,CASSYPRESGLSYNEQFF
TRBJ2-3,TRBV7-7,TRBD2,TGTGCTAGCAGCCCGGGACTAGCGGGAGGTGGGGATACGCAGTATTTT,CASSPGLAGGGDTQYF
TRBJ2-7,TRBV2,TRBD1,TGTGCCAGCAGGGGGACAGGGTCCTACGAGCAGTACTTC,CASRGTGSYEQYF
TRBJ2-3,TRBV19,NA,TGTGCCAGTAGTATGACGTGGAGTGGTGGAGATACGCAGTATTTT,CASSMTWSGGDTQYF
TRBJ2-5,TRBV9,NA,TGTGCCAGCAGCGTAGAGGCGAGCCAAGAGACCCAGTACTTC,CASSVEASQETQYF
TRBJ1-3,TRBV27,NA,TGTGCCAGCAGCCAGGCAGCTGGAAACACCATATATTTT,CASSQAAGNTIYF
TRBJ1-5,TRBV30,NA,TGTGCCTGGAGTCGGGGAACGGAACAGCCCCAGCATTTT,CAWSRGTEQPQHF
TRBJ1-2,TRBV9,NA,TGTGCCAGCAGCGTAGACGAGGGGCTGGGCTACACCTTC,CASSVDEGLGYTF
TRBJ1-1,TRBV29-1,NA,TGCAGCGTTGGCGCAGGAGCAAACACTGAAGCTTTCTTT,CSVGAGANTEAFF
TRBJ2-2,TRBV9,TRBD2,TGTGCCAGCAGCGCGGATGCGGGAGTGAACACCGGGGAGCTGTTTTTT,CASSADAGVNTGELFF